Below are 9 T cell receptor beta chains sequenced from a single sample in a study of T cell responses to AZD1222 COVID-19 vaccine. The protocol was immunoSEQ multiplex PCR, while the TCRdb copy is restricted to in-frame clones and leaves out a portion. The data show fewer than 200,000 clones, with approximately 90% seen just once and 3.5% to 5.5% held by the top ten. Sequencing was performed on peripheral blood, taken 28 days after the second dose of the MenACWY control vaccine. These receptor sequences come from an adult who received the MenACWY meningococcal vaccine as a control.

The V and J genes are TRBV29-1 and TRBJ2-3, with D hard to call. Trimming removed 0 bases at V and 4 bases at J, with 5 bases between. The CDR3 is 12 residues long. Germline assignment: CDR1 SQVTM and CDR2 ANQGSEA. The CDR3 DNA is TGCAGCGTTGAAGAGGGGTCAGATACGCAGTATTTT. It is translated as CSVEEGSDTQYF.

The rearrangement links TRBV30 to TRBJ2-7; D may be TRBD1 (5 bases). CDR3 size: 10 residues. CDR1 is GTSNPN and CDR2 is SVGIG in the germline V gene (reference sequence). Trimming removed 7 bases from V and 6 bases from J, with 10 bases in between. Written as DNA, the CDR3 is TGTGCCTATGGACAAGGCGAGCAGTACTTC. Translating gives CAYGQGEQYF.

CDR3 bases: TGCAGCGTTGGGGCGTCCGATCAGCCCCAGCATTTT. It translates to CSVGASDQPQHF. V gene TRBV29-1 combines with J gene TRBJ1-5; no reliable D call. This CDR3 spans 12 amino acids. V lost 4 bases to trimming and J lost 5 bases, with 9 bases between them. Germline assignment: CDR1 SQVTM and CDR2 ANQGSEA. The whole variable domain, filled in from reference TRBV29-1 and TRBJ1-5, reads SAVISQKPSRDICQRGTSLTIQCQVDSQVTMMFWYRQQPGQSLTLIATANQGSEATYESGFVIDKFPISRPNLTFSTLTVSNMSPEDSSIYLCSVGASDQPQHFGDGTRLSIL.

The genes are TRBV28 and TRBJ1-2; no reliable D call. Germline CDR1 is MDHEN and CDR2 is SYDVKM. V shed 5 bases and J shed 6 bases, with 16 bases lying between them. The CDR3 contains 14 residues. The DNA of the CDR3 is TGTGCCAGCAGTCCGCCGGGTCCTCTTCATGGCTACACCTTC. Translated: CASSPPGPLHGYTF.

The rearrangement joins TRBV21-1 to TRBJ1-2. TRBV21-1 is annotated as a pseudogene. The length of the CDR3 is 14 residues. CDR3 DNA sequence: TGTGCCAGCAGCAAAGGGGAGGGGGGCTATGGCTACACCTTC. It yields the protein CASSKGEGGYGYTF.

This clone appeared a single time. The chain uses TRBV9 and TRBJ1-1, with TRBD1 as a possible D gene (5 bases). V was shortened by 0 bases and J by 5 bases, with 11 bases between the two germline ends. Germline CDR1 reads SGDLS; CDR2 reads YYNGEE. This CDR3 is built from 14 residues. The CDR3 protein is CASSVESSGTEAFF. CDR3 DNA: TGTGCCAGCAGCGTAGAATCCTCAGGGACTGAAGCTTTCTTT.

This rearrangement joins TRBV6-5 to TRBJ1-3; 8 nucleotides align to TRBD1. The V segment lost 3 bases and the J segment 4 bases; nucleotides outside the gene matches: 5. Germline V CDR1 and CDR2: MNHEY, SVGAGI. CDR3 length: 15 residues. The CDR3 region has the DNA TGTGCCAGCAGTTATAACAGGGGGAAAGGAAACACCATATATTTT. Protein sequence: CASSYNRGKGNTIYF.

The chain uses TRBV6-4 and TRBJ2-7; 7 nucleotides match TRBD2. V lost 3 bases to trimming and J lost 5 bases; unmatched junction nucleotides: 7. Germline V lookup: CDR1 MRHNA, CDR2 SNTAGT. This CDR3 comprises 14 residues. Here the CDR3 DNA reads TGTGCCAGCAGTGAACGGCGGGAGAACCACGAGCAGTACTTC. Its protein is CASSERRENHEQYF.

The chain joins TRBV2 to TRBJ2-7, with 7 nucleotides matching TRBD2. The CDR3 covers 17 residues. Germline V gene sequence: CDR1 SNHLY, CDR2 FYNNEI. Losses at the gene ends were 5 bases for V and 1 base for J; bases not matched to a gene: 14. The CDR3 reads CASSLGASGYSSYEQYF. The CDR3 DNA is TGTGCCAGCAGTCTAGGGGCTAGCGGCTATTCTTCCTACGAGCAGTACTTC.